This T cell receptor beta chain was found in a study of shared clonotypes between healthy human individuals. Study summary: The study used three CD4 naive, three CD4 memory, two CD8 naive and one CD8 memory plate per donor. Study observations and caveats: The generation probabilities recorded for non-shared clonotypes fell below those of clonotypes shared by all four donors.

Trimming shortened V by 0 bases and J by 5 bases, and 13 bases separated the two germline ends. CDR1 and CDR2 from the germline V gene are SGHTA and FQGNSA. The CDR3 sequence is 16 residues long. Note on this clone: No antigen is known for it.

TCRdb's copy holds only in-frame clones and misses some; the assay was immunoSEQ multiplex PCR. Here the sample spans under 2.5 million clones, 80% to 95% being singletons. Sequencing input: naive CD4+ T cells from PBMCs. Subset given: CD45RA+ positively selected. V usage is TRBV7-2 and J usage is TRBJ2-2, with D possibly matching TRBD2 (6 bases). This TCR came from a man aged 18 to 30 in good health. Some clones in this sample may be carry-over from other donors' samples. The CDR3 sequence is CASSLAGTGGTGELFF. The CDR3 region has the DNA TGTGCCAGCAGCTTAGCCGGGACCGGGGGAACCGGGGAGCTGTTTTTT.